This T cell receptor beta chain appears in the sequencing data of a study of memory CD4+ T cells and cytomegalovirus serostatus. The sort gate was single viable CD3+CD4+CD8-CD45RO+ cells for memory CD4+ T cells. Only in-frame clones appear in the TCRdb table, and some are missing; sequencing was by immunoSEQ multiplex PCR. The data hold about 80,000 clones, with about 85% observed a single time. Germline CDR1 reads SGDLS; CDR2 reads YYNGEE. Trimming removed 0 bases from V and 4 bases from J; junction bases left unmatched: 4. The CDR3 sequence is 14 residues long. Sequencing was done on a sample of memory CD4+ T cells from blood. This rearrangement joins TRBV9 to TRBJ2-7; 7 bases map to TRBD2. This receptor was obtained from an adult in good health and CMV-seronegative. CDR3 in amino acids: CASSVGGGNYEQYF. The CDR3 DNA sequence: TGTGCCAGCAGCGTAGGCGGGGGAAATTACGAGCAGTACTTC.